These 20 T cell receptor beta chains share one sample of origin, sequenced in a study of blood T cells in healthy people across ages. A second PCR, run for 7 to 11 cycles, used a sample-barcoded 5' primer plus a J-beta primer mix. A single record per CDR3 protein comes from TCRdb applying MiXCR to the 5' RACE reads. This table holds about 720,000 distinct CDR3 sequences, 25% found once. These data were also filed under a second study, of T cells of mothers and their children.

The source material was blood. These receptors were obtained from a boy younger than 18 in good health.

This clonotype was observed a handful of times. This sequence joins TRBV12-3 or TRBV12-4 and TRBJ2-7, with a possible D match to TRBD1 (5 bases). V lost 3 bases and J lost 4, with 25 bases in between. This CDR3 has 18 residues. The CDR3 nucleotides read TGTGCCAGCAGTTTCTTAGGCCAGGGTATCGTAACGGGTTACGAGCAGTACTTC. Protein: CASSFLGQGIVTGYEQYF.

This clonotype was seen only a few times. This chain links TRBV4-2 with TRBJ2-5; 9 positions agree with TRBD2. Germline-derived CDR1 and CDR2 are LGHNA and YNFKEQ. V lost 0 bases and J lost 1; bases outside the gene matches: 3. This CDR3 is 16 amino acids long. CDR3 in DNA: TGTGCCAGCAGCCAAGACGGCGGGGGGGCCCAAGAGACCCAGTACTTC. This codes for CASSQDGGGAQETQYF.

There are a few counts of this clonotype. The CDR3 sequence is CASSEIYLDTGELFF. As DNA, the CDR3 is TGTGCCAGCAGTGAAATTTATTTGGACACCGGGGAGCTGTTTTTT. J is TRBJ2-2 and V is TRBV2; D not resolved. The length of the CDR3 is 15 residues. Looked up from germline, CDR1 is SNHLY and CDR2 is FYNNEI. V lost 2 bases and J lost 3, with 10 bases in between.

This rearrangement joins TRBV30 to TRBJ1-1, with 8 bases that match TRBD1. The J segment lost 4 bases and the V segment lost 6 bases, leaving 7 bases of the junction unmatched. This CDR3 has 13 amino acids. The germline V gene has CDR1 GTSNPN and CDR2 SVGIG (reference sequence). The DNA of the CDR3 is TGTGCCTGTAGCAGGGGGCGAGGCACTGAAGCTTTCTTT. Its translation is CACSRGRGTEAFF.

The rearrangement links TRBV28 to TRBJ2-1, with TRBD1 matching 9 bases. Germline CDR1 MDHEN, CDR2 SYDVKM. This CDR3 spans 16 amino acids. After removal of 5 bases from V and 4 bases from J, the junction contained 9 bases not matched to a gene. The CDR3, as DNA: TGTGCCAGCAGTGGCCTGGGGACAGGGACTTACAATGAGCAGTTCTTC. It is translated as CASSGLGTGTYNEQFF. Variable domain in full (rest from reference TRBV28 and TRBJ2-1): DVKVTQSSRYLVKRTGEKVFLECVQDMDHENMFWYRQDPGLGLRLIYFSYDVKMKEKGDIPEGYSVSREKKERFSLILESASTNQTSMYLCASSGLGTGTYNEQFFGPGTRLTVL.

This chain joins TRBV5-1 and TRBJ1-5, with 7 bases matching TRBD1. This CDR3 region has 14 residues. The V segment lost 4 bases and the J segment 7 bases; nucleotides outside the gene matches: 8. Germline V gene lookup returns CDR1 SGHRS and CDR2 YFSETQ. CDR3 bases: TGCGCCAGCAGCCCGACAGGGACCAGCCAGCCCCAGCATTTT. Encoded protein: CASSPTGTSQPQHF.

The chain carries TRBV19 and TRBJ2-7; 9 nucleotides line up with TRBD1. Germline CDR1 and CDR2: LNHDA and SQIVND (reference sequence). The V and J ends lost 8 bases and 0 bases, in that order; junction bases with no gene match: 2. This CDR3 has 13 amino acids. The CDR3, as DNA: TGTGCCAGTGGACAGGGGCCCTCCTACGAGCAGTACTTC. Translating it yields CASGQGPSYEQYF.

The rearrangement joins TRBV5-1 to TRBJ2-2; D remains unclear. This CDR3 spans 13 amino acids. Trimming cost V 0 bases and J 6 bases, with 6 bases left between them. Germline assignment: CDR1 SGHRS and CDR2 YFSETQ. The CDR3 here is CASSLANSGELFF. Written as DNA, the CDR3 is TGCGCCAGCAGCTTGGCGAATTCCGGGGAGCTGTTTTTT.

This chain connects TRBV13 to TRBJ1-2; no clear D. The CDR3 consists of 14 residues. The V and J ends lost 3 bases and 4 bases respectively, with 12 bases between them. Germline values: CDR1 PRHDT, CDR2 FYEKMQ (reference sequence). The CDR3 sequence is CASSFGTTGYGYTF. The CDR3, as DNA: TGTGCCAGCAGCTTCGGAACGACGGGCTATGGCTACACCTTC.

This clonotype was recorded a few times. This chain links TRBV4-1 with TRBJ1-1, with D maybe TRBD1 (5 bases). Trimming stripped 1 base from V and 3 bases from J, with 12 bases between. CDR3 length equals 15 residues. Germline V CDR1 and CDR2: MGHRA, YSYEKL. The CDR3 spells CASSQAEQAYTEAFF. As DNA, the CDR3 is TGCGCCAGCAGCCAAGCGGAACAGGCTTACACTGAAGCTTTCTTT.

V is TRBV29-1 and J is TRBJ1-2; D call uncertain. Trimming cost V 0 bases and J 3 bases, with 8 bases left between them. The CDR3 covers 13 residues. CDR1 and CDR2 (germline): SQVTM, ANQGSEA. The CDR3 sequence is CSVEEGGHYGYTF. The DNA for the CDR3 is TGCAGCGTTGAAGAAGGCGGCCACTATGGCTACACCTTC.

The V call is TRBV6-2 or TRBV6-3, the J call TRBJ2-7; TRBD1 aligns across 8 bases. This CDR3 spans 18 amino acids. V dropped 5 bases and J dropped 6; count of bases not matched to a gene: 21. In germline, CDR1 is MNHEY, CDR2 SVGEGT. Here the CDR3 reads CASSTHPYGRQGKREQYF. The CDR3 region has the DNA TGTGCCAGCAGTACCCACCCGTACGGAAGACAGGGGAAACGCGAGCAGTACTTC.

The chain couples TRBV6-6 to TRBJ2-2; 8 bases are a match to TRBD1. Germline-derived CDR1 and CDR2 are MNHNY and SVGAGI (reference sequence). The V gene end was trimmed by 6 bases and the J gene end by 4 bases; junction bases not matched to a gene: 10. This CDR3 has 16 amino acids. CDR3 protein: CASSSTTGGSTGELFF. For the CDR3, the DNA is TGTGCCAGCAGCTCCACTACAGGGGGGTCCACCGGGGAGCTGTTTTTT.

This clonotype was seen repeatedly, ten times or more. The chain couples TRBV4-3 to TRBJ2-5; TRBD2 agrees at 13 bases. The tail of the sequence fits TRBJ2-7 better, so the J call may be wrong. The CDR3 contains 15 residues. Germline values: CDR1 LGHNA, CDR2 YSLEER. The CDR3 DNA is TGCGCCAGCAGCCAAGGGACTAGCGGGGGATACGAGCAGTACTTC. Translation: CASSQGTSGGYEQYF.

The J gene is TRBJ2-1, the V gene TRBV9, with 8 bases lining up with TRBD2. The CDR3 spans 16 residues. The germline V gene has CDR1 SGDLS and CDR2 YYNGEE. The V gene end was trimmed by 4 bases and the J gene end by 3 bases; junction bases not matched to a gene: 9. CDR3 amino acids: CASSLGGTRGYNEQFF. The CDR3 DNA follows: TGTGCCAGCAGCCTCGGGGGGACTAGGGGCTACAATGAGCAGTTCTTC.

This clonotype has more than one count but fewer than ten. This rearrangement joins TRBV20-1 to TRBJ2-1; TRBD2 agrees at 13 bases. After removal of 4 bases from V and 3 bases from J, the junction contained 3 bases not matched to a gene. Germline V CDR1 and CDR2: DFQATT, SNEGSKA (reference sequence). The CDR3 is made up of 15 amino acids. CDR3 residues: CSATRTSGSYNEQFF. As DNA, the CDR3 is TGCAGTGCTACACGGACTAGCGGGAGCTACAATGAGCAGTTCTTC.

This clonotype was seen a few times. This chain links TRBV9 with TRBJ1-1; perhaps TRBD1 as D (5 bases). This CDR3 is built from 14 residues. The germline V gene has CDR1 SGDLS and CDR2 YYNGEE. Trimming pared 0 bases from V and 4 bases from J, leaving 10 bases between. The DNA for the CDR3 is TGTGCCAGCAGCGTAGAATCAGGGAGCACTGAAGCTTTCTTT. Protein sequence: CASSVESGSTEAFF.

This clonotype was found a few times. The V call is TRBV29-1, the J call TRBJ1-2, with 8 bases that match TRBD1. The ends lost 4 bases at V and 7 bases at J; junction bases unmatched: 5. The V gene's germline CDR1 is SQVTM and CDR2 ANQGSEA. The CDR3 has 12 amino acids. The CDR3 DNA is TGCAGCGTTGTTGGACAGGGACTTGGCTACACCTTC. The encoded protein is CSVVGQGLGYTF.

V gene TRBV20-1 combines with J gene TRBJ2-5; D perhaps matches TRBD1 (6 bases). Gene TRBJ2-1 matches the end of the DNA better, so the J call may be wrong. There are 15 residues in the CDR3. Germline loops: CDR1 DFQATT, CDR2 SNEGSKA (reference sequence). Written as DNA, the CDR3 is TGCAGTGCTAGAGATCACAGCCAGGGGACAATGCAGCAGTTCTTC. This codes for CSARDHSQGTMQQFF.

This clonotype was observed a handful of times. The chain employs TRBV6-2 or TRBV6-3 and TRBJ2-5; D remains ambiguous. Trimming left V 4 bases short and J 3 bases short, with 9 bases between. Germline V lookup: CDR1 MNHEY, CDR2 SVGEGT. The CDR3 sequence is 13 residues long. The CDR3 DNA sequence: TGTGCCAGCAGTTCTCAGAGGAAAGAGACCCAGTACTTC. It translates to CASSSQRKETQYF.